The T cell receptor beta chain described here comes from a study of human T cells and chemical hapten exposure. Study in general: It was small differences in pooled library volume that mainly caused per-sample TCR yields to vary.

Sample time point: patch test 1, 2 weeks after DPC sensitization. As to treatment: therapeutic diphenylcyclopropenone sensitization with weekly scalp DPC. The CDR3 spans 14 residues. Germline V lookup: CDR1 DFQATT, CDR2 SNEGSKA (reference sequence). Trimming at V came to 6 bases and at J to 8 bases, leaving 10 bases not matched to a gene. This clonotype was recorded at least ten times. Its specificity is unknown. TCRdb passed the RACE reads through MiXCR, listing each CDR3 protein once. The sample holds 300,000 to 350,000 distinct CDR3 sequences; around 7% are singletons and the top ten take about 8%. Study-level findings and limits: After DPC sensitization, TCRs above 1 in 1000 frequency showed no change.

The starting material was whole blood, obtained in connection with sensitization to the hapten diphenylcyclopropenone (DPC). This clonotype was sampled from a young woman with alopecia areata. Some clones in this sample may be carry-over from other donors' samples. The chain is built from TRBV20-1 and TRBJ2-1; 10 positions match TRBD1. The CDR3 here is CSAPGTGDLYEQFF. The DNA for the CDR3 is TGCAGTGCCCCCGGGACAGGGGATTTGTATGAGCAGTTCTTC.